This T cell receptor beta chain was captured in a study of identifying expanded T cells in peripheral blood (dated by TCRdb to between 2018 and 2021). For context, the study as a whole: Technical replicates were generated by sequencing separate aliquots of the same genomic DNA pool, with four replicates compared pairwise.

On the study overall, not on this receptor specifically: The authors expected that biological variance in healthy repertoires might rise further over much longer intervals, such as months to years. Across all healthy donors, variance in clone template counts between approximately two-week samples was found to increase significantly with total template count. Approximately 1.2 differentially abundant clones were flagged by the binomial model between technical replicates, whereas about 16 and 20 were flagged over around two weeks and four weeks, respectively. The beta-binomial model significantly reduced the number of clones called differentially abundant and the false-positive rate across all healthy-donor time intervals.

No immune events, such as infections, were documented for the healthy donors during the collection period. Time-dependent variance in a beta-binomial model of T-cell clone differential abundance was calibrated using healthy-donor blood repertoires as a training cohort. The training cohort included around 10 healthy donors, of whom 3 were female and 7 were male. Donor ages ranged from about 25 to 64 years, with an average of approximately 43 years. Obtained from a commercial supplier, whole blood was collected from each healthy donor at three time points set 2 to 3 weeks apart. Genomic DNA was extracted from unsorted whole blood for immunosequencing. The germline V gene provides CDR1 SGHTA and CDR2 FQGTGA. From its cysteine to its phenylalanine, the CDR3 spans 15 amino acids. This entry keeps only the CDR3 DNA: 45 bases, framed from base 1. V is shortened by 1 base, J by 6 bases, and the region joining them spans 13 bases.

The immunoSEQ Assay, which relies on bias-controlled multiplex PCR amplification of genomic DNA, was used to profile TCRbeta CDR3 regions. Regarding the original processing steps: To quantify the absolute abundance of each unique TCRbeta CDR3 region, the sequences were collapsed and filtered. Differential abundance was tested with two models: a binomial (Fisher-equivalent) model and a beta-binomial model that adds time-dependent variance fitted from healthy donors. Clones with fewer than 5 combined templates were excluded, and clones with Benjamini-Hochberg FDR below 0.01 were called differentially abundant. The form v = (b*log(k)+a)^2 was used to model beta-binomial variance as a function of total template count across the two samples. TCRdb provides this immuneACCESS table in a form limited to in-frame rearrangements. Some clones are lacking; in checked studies, under half of them reflect an unresolved V gene, and why the rest are absent is not known. The V and J calls and clone size were taken over from that table, and D and trimming were inferred from the DNA. The sample has tens of thousands of clones on record, approximately 88% of them singletons. The ten biggest clones cover 3% to 4% of the sample.

To note about this clone: Its specific antigen is unknown. Within one base of it there is no much larger clone, and no base qualities were kept.

Sample: blood. The sequence came from a person aged 18-69 years in good health. The chain couples TRBV7-3 to TRBJ2-1; no D gene can be assigned with confidence. The CDR3 amino acid sequence is: CASSLIGSDPNEQFF. The DNA reads TGTGCCAGCAGCTTAATAGGTTCGGACCCCAATGAGCAGTTCTTC.